Described below is a single T cell receptor beta chain sequence and its context. Its antigen is undetermined. Repertoires were generated with immunoSEQ multiplex PCR, while TCRdb's copy carries only in-frame clones and drops some. The sample yields some 900,000 clones, about three quarters seen once. This sample was included in a study of shared clonotypes between healthy human individuals. Study outcomes and limitations: Approximately 4.9% of naive CD4 clonotypes were shared across a few donors. Tissue TCR repertoires likely differ from these blood-only repertoires. Larger estimated richness was generally recorded for naive subsets relative to memory subsets.

This CDR3 spans 14 amino acids. The V end lost 2 bases, the J end lost 6 bases, and 14 bases lay between the germline ends. Per the germline V gene, CDR1 is SGHTA and CDR2 is FQGNSA. The origin of this receptor is a young man in good health. This rearrangement joins TRBV7-2 to TRBJ2-7, with D possibly being TRBD2 (6 bases). The source material was memory CD4+ T cells sorted from blood. Subset noted: CD45RA-negative fraction. The CDR3 DNA reads TGTGCCAGCAGCTTAAATAGGGGCGGGACCGAGCAGTACTTC. It codes for CASSLNRGGTEQYF.